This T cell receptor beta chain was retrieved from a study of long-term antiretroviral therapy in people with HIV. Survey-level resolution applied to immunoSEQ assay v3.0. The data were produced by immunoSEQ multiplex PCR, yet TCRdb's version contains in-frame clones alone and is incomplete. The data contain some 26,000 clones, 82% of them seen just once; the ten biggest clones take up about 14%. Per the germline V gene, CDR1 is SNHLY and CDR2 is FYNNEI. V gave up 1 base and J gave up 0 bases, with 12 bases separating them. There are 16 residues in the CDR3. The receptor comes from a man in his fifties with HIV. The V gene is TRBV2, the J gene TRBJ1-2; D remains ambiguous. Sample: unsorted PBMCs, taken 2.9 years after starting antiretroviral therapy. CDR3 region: CASSEDGSFSNYGYTF. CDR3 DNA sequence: TGTGCCAGCAGTGAAGACGGAAGCTTCTCTAACTATGGCTACACCTTC.